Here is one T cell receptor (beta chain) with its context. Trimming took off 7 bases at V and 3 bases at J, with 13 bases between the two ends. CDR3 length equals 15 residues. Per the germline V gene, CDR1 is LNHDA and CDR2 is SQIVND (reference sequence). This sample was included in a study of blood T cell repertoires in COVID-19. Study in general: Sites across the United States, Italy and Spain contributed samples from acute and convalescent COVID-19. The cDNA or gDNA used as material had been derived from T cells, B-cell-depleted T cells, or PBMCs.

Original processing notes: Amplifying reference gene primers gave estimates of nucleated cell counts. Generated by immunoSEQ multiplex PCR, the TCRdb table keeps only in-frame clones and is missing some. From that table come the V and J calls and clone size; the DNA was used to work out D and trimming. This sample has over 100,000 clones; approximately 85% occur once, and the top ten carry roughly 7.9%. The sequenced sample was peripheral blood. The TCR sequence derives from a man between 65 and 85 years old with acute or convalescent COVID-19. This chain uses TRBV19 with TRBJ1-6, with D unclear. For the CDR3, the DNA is TGTGCCAGTACCCCACGGGAGGGCTATAATTCACCCCTCCACTTT. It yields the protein CASTPREGYNSPLHF. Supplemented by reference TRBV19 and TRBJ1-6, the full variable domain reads DGGITQSPKYLFRKEGQNVTLSCEQNLNHDAMYWYRQDPGQGLRLIYYSQIVNDFQKGDIAEGYSVSREKKESFPLTVTSAQKNPTAFYLCASTPREGYNSPLHFGNGTRLTVT.